This paragraph covers one TCR beta chain sequence. Trimming pared 2 bases from V and 3 bases from J, leaving 6 bases between. CDR3 length equals 13 residues. Germline V gives CDR1 SGHRS, CDR2 YFSETQ. The sample comes from a study of early stage breast cancer tumors. The overall study: Most invasive tumors, twelve of 16, were ER+/PR+/HER2-.

Blood replicates held 0.5 ug DNA, tumor or normal breast approximately 1.5 ug, two each. The method was immunoSEQ multiplex PCR; TCRdb's version includes in-frame clones alone and lacks a portion of them. The sample contains about 51,000 clones, roughly 78% of which appear only once. The receptor was isolated from a person aged 40 to 50 with breast cancer. Input material: blood. The genes are TRBV5-1 and TRBJ1-5; D is undetermined. The CDR3: CASSFGDNQPQHF. For the CDR3, the DNA is TGCGCCAGCAGCTTTGGGGACAATCAGCCCCAGCATTTT.